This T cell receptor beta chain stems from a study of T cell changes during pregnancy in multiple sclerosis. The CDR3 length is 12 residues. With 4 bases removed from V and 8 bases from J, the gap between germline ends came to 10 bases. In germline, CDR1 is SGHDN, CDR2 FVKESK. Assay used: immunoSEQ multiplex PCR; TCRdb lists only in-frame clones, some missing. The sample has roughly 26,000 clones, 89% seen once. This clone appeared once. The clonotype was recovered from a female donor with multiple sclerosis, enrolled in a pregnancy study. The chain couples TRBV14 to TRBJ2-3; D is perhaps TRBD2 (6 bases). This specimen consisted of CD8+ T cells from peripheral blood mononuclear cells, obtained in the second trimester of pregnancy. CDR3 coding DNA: TGTGCCAGCAGCCCGGAGGGCGGTACGCAGTATTTT. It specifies CASSPEGGTQYF.